The sequence of this T cell receptor beta chain was determined in a study of cytomegalovirus exposure and HLA in healthy donors. Study-wide results and limits: In a later analysis, DRB1 alleles had the most associated TCRs; HLA-C alleles the fewest.

A remark on this clone: Its cognate antigen is unknown.

The PCR had 60 Vbeta and 13 Jbeta primers. Measured with immunoSEQ multiplex PCR; TCRdb has only the in-frame clones, and not every one. The sample holds 180,000 or so clones, 60% to 80% seen once. This CDR3 has 17 residues. The ends lost 4 bases at V and 0 bases at J; junction bases unmatched: 3. Germline values: CDR1 LNHDA, CDR2 SQIVND (reference sequence). This TCR was recovered from a woman in her thirties or forties in good health and CMV-seropositive. Sequenced: PBMCs. This chain links TRBV19 with TRBJ2-1, with 13 nucleotides matching TRBD2. The CDR3: CASSRGLAGVSYNEQFF. Written as DNA, the CDR3 is TGTGCCAGTAGTAGAGGACTAGCGGGAGTCTCCTACAATGAGCAGTTCTTC.